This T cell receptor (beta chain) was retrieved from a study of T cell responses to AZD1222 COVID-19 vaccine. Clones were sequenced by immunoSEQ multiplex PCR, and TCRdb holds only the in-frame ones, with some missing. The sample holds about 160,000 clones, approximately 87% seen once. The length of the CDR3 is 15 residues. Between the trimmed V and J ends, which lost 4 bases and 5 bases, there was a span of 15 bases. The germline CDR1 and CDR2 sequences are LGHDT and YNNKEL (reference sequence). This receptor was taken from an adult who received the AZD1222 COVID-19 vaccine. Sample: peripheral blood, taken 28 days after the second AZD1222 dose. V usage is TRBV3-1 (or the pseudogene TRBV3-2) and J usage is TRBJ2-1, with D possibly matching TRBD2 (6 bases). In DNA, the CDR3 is TGTGCCAGCAGCCCCACAAATGGGAGGAACAATGAGCAGTTCTTC. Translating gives CASSPTNGRNNEQFF.